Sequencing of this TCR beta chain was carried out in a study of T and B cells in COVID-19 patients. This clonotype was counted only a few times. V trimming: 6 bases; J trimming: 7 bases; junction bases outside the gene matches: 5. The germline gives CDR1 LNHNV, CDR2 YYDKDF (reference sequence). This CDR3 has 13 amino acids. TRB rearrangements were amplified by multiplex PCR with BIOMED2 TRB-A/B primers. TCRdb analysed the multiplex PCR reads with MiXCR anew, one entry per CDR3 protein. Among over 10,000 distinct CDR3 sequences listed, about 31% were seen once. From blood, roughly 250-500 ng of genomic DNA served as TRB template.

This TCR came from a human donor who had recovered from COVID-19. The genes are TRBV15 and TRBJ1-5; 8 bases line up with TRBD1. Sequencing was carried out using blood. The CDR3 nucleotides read TGTGCCACCAGGGGGACAGGTTACCAGCCCCAGCATTTT. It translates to CATRGTGYQPQHF.